A single sample is the source of the 26 T cell receptor beta chains below, sequenced in a study of cytomegalovirus exposure and HLA in healthy donors. PCR was performed using 60 Vbeta and 13 Jbeta primers. TCRdb's table, derived via immunoSEQ multiplex PCR, lists solely in-frame clones and lacks some. Here the sample spans about 230,000 clones, around four fifths being singletons. Material for sequencing was PBMCs. The receptors come from a boy aged 10-17 years in good health and CMV-seronegative.

The chain carries TRBV19 and TRBJ2-7; possibly TRBD2 for D (6 bases). V lost 5 bases, J lost 2 bases, and 10 bases lay in between. CDR3 length: 13 residues. The V gene's germline CDR1 is LNHDA and CDR2 SQIVND (reference sequence). The CDR3 bases are TGTGCCAGTAGTCACGGACTAACCTACGAGCAGTACTTC. Its protein product is CASSHGLTYEQYF.

This clone came up a few times. The chain joins TRBV14 to TRBJ2-2; D is possibly TRBD1 (7 bases). The V end was cut by 1 base, the J end by 6 bases, with 9 bases between. The length of the CDR3 is 14 residues. CDR1 SGHDN and CDR2 FVKESK come from the germline V gene. This CDR3 is CASSQGRGAGELFF. The CDR3 DNA reads TGTGCCAGCAGCCAAGGCAGGGGGGCCGGGGAGCTGTTTTTT.

This chain uses TRBV4-1 with TRBJ2-1, with 8 bases fitting TRBD2. With V trimmed by 6 bases and J by 4 bases, 8 bases remained unmatched. The CDR3 length is 15 residues. Germline V gene lookup returns CDR1 MGHRA and CDR2 YSYEKL. The CDR3 reads CASRPVGTSYNEQFF. The DNA of the CDR3 is TGCGCCAGCAGACCCGTCGGGACTAGTTACAATGAGCAGTTCTTC.

V gene TRBV7-8 combines with J gene TRBJ1-2; 7 bases map to TRBD1. This CDR3 has 14 amino acids. V lost 4 bases, J lost 4 bases, and 6 bases stayed unmatched. Germline CDR1 and CDR2: SGHVS and FQNEAQ. This chain's CDR3 is CASSSSRDSYGYTF. CDR3 DNA sequence: TGTGCCAGCAGCTCCTCCCGGGACAGCTATGGCTACACCTTC. The full variable domain, in which reference TRBV7-8 and TRBJ1-2 provide the parts outside the CDR3, is GAGVSQSPRYKVAKRGQDVALRCDPISGHVSLFWYQQALGQGPEFLTYFQNEAQLDKSGLPSDRFFAERPEGSVSTLKIQRTQQEDSAVYLCASSSSRDSYGYTFGSGTRLTVV.

In DNA form, the CDR3 reads TGCGCCAGCAGCTTAGGTAGCGGGCAAGAGACCCAGTACTTC. Translating gives CASSLGSGQETQYF. The V call is TRBV5-1, the J call TRBJ2-5; 7 nucleotides line up with TRBD2. The germline CDR1 and CDR2 sequences are SGHRS and YFSETQ. Trimming at V came to 2 bases and at J to 2 bases, leaving 3 bases not matched to a gene. The CDR3 runs 14 residues. The full variable domain, completed using reference TRBV5-1 and TRBJ2-5, is KAGVTQTPRYLIKTRGQQVTLSCSPISGHRSVSWYQQTPGQGLQFLFEYFSETQRNKGNFPGRFSGRQFSNSRSEMNVSTLELGDSALYLCASSLGSGQETQYFGPGTRLLVL.

The chain uses TRBV19 and TRBJ2-3; no definite D call. Germline V gene sequence: CDR1 LNHDA, CDR2 SQIVND (reference sequence). Trimming took off 3 bases at V and 7 bases at J, with 8 bases between the two ends. The CDR3 runs to 12 residues. CDR3 sequence (DNA): TGTGCCAGTAGTATGCTGGCCAATACGCAGTATTTT. Translation: CASSMLANTQYF.

The rearrangement joins TRBV5-4 to TRBJ1-1; tentatively, D is TRBD1 (6 bases). Per the germline V gene, CDR1 is SGHNT and CDR2 is YYREEE (reference sequence). V was clipped by 4 bases and J by 0 bases, with 7 bases between them. CDR3 length: 13 amino acids. This CDR3 is CASSPGVNTEAFF. CDR3 nucleotide sequence: TGTGCCAGCAGCCCAGGGGTGAACACTGAAGCTTTCTTT.

The chain's CDR3 is CASSQVQGAGDEQFF. Written as DNA, the CDR3 is TGCGCCAGCAGCCAAGTGCAGGGGGCAGGAGATGAGCAGTTCTTC. V is TRBV4-1 and J is TRBJ2-1; 8 bases map to TRBD1. CDR1 MGHRA and CDR2 YSYEKL come from the germline V gene. Losses at the gene ends were 1 base for V and 8 bases for J; bases not matched to a gene: 7. This CDR3 is 15 amino acids long.

The chain is built from TRBV4-1 and TRBJ1-3; no firm D call. The CDR3 length is 17 residues. The germline V gene encodes CDR1 MGHRA and CDR2 YSYEKL. V shed 5 bases and J shed 0 bases, with 17 bases lying between them. CDR3 DNA sequence: TGCGCCAGCAGCGACCCCAAGATTTCTAGCTCTGGAAACACCATATATTTT. Amino acid sequence: CASSDPKISSSGNTIYF.

V is TRBV4-1 and J is TRBJ2-7; 9 positions match TRBD2. Trimming at V came to 0 bases and at J to 7 bases, leaving 13 bases not matched to a gene. From germline, CDR1 is MGHRA and CDR2 YSYEKL. The CDR3 sequence is 17 residues long. This CDR3 reads CASSQDDSAGGPREQYF. CDR3 in DNA: TGCGCCAGCAGCCAAGATGATTCGGCGGGGGGGCCTCGGGAGCAGTACTTC.

The chain employs TRBV25-1 and TRBJ2-7, with D possibly TRBD2 on 5 matching bases. Trimming stripped 1 base from V and 2 bases from J, with 12 bases between. Looked up from germline, CDR1 is MGHDK and CDR2 is SYGVNS. CDR3 length: 15 amino acids. This CDR3 reads CASSESTDWTYEQYF. The CDR3 DNA follows: TGTGCCAGCAGTGAATCTACGGACTGGACCTACGAGCAGTACTTC.

This chain connects TRBV5-1 to TRBJ2-1; 10 nucleotides align to TRBD1. The V segment lost 4 bases and the J segment 0 bases; nucleotides outside the gene matches: 7. Germline V gene sequence: CDR1 SGHRS, CDR2 YFSETQ. The length of the CDR3 is 17 residues. The CDR3 here is CASSKSRTGGSYNEQFF. CDR3 DNA sequence: TGCGCCAGCAGCAAAAGCCGGACAGGGGGCTCCTACAATGAGCAGTTCTTC.

This clone appeared a few times. CDR3 sequence reads: CASSTDGGLGYTF. The CDR3 DNA sequence: TGTGCCAGCAGCACCGACGGGGGGCTTGGCTACACCTTC. This sequence joins TRBV9 and TRBJ1-2; maybe TRBD1 (6 bases). Trimming took off 4 bases at V and 7 bases at J, with 14 bases between the two ends. Germline CDR1 is SGDLS and CDR2 is YYNGEE. The CDR3 covers 13 residues.

This clone has just one count. The chain combines TRBV16 with TRBJ2-1, with 13 bases fitting TRBD2. This CDR3 contains 21 residues. Germline CDR1 KGHSY, CDR2 FQNENV. The ends lost 1 base at V and 13 bases at J; junction bases unmatched: 25. CDR3 amino acids: CASSQWTTVTAQTSGRGYQFF. CDR3 coding DNA: TGTGCCAGCAGCCAATGGACGACGGTGACAGCACAAACTAGCGGGAGGGGGTATCAGTTCTTC. The full variable domain, its missing parts supplied by reference TRBV16 and TRBJ2-1, is GEEVAQTPKHLVRGEGQKAKLYCAPIKGHSYVFWYQQVLKNEFKFLISFQNENVFDETGMPKERFSAKCLPNSPCSLEIQATKLEDSAVYFCASSQWTTVTAQTSGRGYQFFGPGTRLTVL.

The chain recombines TRBV5-1 with TRBJ2-3; 8 bases map to TRBD2. Germline V gives CDR1 SGHRS, CDR2 YFSETQ. CDR3 size: 16 residues. The J segment lost 0 bases and the V segment lost 1 base, leaving 4 bases of the junction unmatched. CDR3 DNA sequence: TGCGCCAGCAGCTTGACGGCTAGCGGGAGCACAGATACGCAGTATTTT. Amino acids: CASSLTASGSTDTQYF. Looking up the rest from reference TRBV5-1 and TRBJ2-3 gives the full variable domain: KAGVTQTPRYLIKTRGQQVTLSCSPISGHRSVSWYQQTPGQGLQFLFEYFSETQRNKGNFPGRFSGRQFSNSRSEMNVSTLELGDSALYLCASSLTASGSTDTQYFGPGTRLTVL.

This clone was observed a single time. The chain links TRBV5-1 to TRBJ1-1; no firm D call. CDR1 and CDR2 from the germline V gene are SGHRS and YFSETQ. The CDR3 has 13 residues. Trimming cost V 4 bases and J 3 bases, with 10 bases left between them. The CDR3 protein is CASSGREDTEAFF. DNA of the CDR3: TGCGCCAGCAGCGGCCGGGAGGACACTGAAGCTTTCTTT.

The chain combines TRBV29-1 with TRBJ1-2; D remains ambiguous. CDR3 length: 11 residues. V was cut by 4 bases and J by 5 bases, with 8 bases left in between. Germline-derived CDR1 and CDR2 are SQVTM and ANQGSEA. The CDR3 coding sequence is TGCAGCGTTGTGGTTCGGTATGGCTACACCTTC. It yields the protein CSVVVRYGYTF.

This clone was found once. The same CDR3 arises from other DNA sequences in this sample as well. The chain's CDR3 is CASSYSSGGNQPQHF. The CDR3 DNA reads as TGTGCCAGCAGTTATTCATCGGGGGGGAATCAGCCCCAGCATTTT. The chain joins TRBV6-5 to TRBJ1-5; D is perhaps TRBD1 (5 bases). CDR1 and CDR2 (germline): MNHEY, SVGAGI. The CDR3 runs to 15 residues. Trimming removed 3 bases at V and 4 bases at J, with 13 bases between.

The V call is TRBV5-1, the J call TRBJ2-1; D gene unclear. The germline V gene encodes CDR1 SGHRS and CDR2 YFSETQ. CDR3 length equals 13 residues. Trimming cost V 2 bases and J 5 bases, with 8 bases left between them. In nucleotides, the CDR3 is TGCGCCAGCAGCTTCTATTCCCACAATGAGCAGTTCTTC. This gives the protein CASSFYSHNEQFF.

This chain connects TRBV10-3 to TRBJ2-5; 10 bases match TRBD1. The CDR3 loop spans 16 amino acids. The trim removed 6 bases at V and 4 bases at J, leaving 11 bases unmatched. Germline lookup yields CDR1 ENHRY and CDR2 SYGVKD. The CDR3 DNA is TGTGCCATCAGCCCTGCACCGGGACAGGGGACAGAGACCCAGTACTTC. Translated, it gives CAISPAPGQGTETQYF.

V is TRBV19 and J is TRBJ1-1; D gene unclear. There are 15 residues in the CDR3. The germline CDR1 and CDR2 sequences are LNHDA and SQIVND (reference sequence). The germline V and J ends were trimmed by 0 bases and 2 bases, with 10 bases remaining between them. CDR3 amino acids: CASSIDARFNTEAFF. The CDR3 DNA reads as TGTGCCAGTAGTATAGATGCCCGGTTTAACACTGAAGCTTTCTTT.

The genes are TRBV7-8 and TRBJ1-3; maybe TRBD1 (6 bases). The germline gives CDR1 SGHVS, CDR2 FQNEAQ. This CDR3 comprises 17 residues. Trimming cost V 5 bases and J 2 bases, with 19 bases left between them. CDR3 nucleotides: TGTGCCAGCAGCCCCCAGGGGTCCTTAGGAGCTGGAAACACCATATATTTT. Its protein product is CASSPQGSLGAGNTIYF.

Points on this clone: In the same sample, other DNA sequences code for this CDR3. The genes are TRBV4-1 and TRBJ2-5, with D unclear. Germline V gene data show CDR1 as MGHRA and CDR2 as YSYEKL. This CDR3 region has 14 residues. Trimming took off 1 base at V and 0 bases at J, with 6 bases between the two ends. The CDR3 sequence is CASSQGRNQETQYF. CDR3 in DNA: TGCGCCAGCAGCCAAGGCAGAAACCAAGAGACCCAGTACTTC.

The chain joins TRBV6-5 to TRBJ2-3; a possible D gene is TRBD2 (5 bases). CDR3 length: 15 amino acids. In germline, CDR1 is MNHEY, CDR2 SVGAGI. The V gene lost 5 bases and the J gene lost 4 bases, with 16 bases spanning the gap. CDR3 nucleotide sequence: TGTGCCAGCAGTCGTGATATGGGAGCGGCAGATACGCAGTATTTT. This encodes CASSRDMGAADTQYF.

The rearrangement joins TRBV5-6 to TRBJ1-3; D is unresolved. CDR1 SGHDT and CDR2 YYEEEE come from the germline V gene. This CDR3 contains 17 residues. The V end was cut by 1 base, the J end by 0 bases, with 14 bases between. Here the CDR3 reads CASSLSGLVDSGNTIYF. In DNA, the CDR3 is TGTGCCAGCAGCTTGTCGGGATTAGTGGACTCTGGAAACACCATATATTTT.

The chain is built from TRBV9 and TRBJ2-3; D is uncertain. V lost 4 bases and J 2 bases, leaving 23 bases between the germline ends. The CDR3 consists of 18 residues. Germline assignment: CDR1 SGDLS and CDR2 YYNGEE. DNA for the CDR3: TGTGCCAGCAGCCCGGCCAGGATCCCGAACTCACACACAGATACGCAGTATTTT. This gives the protein CASSPARIPNSHTDTQYF. The full variable domain, its missing parts supplied by reference TRBV9 and TRBJ2-3, is DSGVTQTPKHLITATGQRVTLRCSPRSGDLSVYWYQQSLDQGLQFLIQYYNGEERAKGNILERFSAQQFPDLHSELNLSSLELGDSALYFCASSPARIPNSHTDTQYFGPGTRLTVL.